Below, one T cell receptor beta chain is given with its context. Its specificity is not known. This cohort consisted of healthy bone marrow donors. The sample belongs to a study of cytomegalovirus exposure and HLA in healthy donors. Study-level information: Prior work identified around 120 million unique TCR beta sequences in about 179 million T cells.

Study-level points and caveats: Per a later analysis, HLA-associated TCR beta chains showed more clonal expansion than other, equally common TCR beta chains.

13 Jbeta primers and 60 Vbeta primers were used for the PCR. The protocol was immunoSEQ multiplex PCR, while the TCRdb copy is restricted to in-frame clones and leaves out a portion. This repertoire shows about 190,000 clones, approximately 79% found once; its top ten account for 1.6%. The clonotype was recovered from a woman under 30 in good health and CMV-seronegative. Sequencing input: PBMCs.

The CDR3: CASSGFLREFNEKLFF. The CDR3 nucleotides are TGTGCCAGCAGTGGTTTTCTGAGGGAGTTTAATGAAAAACTGTTTTTT. The chain couples TRBV6-1 to TRBJ1-4; D unresolved. Trimming cost V 4 bases and J 4 bases, with 16 bases left between them. Germline V CDR1 and CDR2: MNHNS, SASEGT. The CDR3 loop spans 16 amino acids.